One and the same sample provided the 18 T cell receptor beta chains below, sequenced in a study of PD-1 blockade in classical Hodgkin lymphoma. Clones were read by immunoSEQ multiplex PCR, and TCRdb kept only the in-frame ones, dropping some. Found here are around 37,000 clones, 80% to 95% of them singletons; the top ten hold roughly 0.3%. Time point indicated: cycle 4 day 1 (C4D1), after 6 weeks of nivolumab. Autologous stem cell transplantation was followed by relapse in every patient, and brentuximab vedotin exposure varied. Thawed PBMCs yielded CD4+ T cells through magnetic negative selection. Sequenced here: CD4+ T cells from blood, sampled before the fourth cycle of nivolumab. The receptor set was obtained from a human donor with classical Hodgkin lymphoma.

The V and J genes are TRBV5-6 and TRBJ2-1; 7 nucleotides match TRBD1. V lost 4 bases to trimming and J lost 11 bases; unmatched junction nucleotides: 6. CDR3 length: 12 amino acids. Germline values: CDR1 SGHDT, CDR2 YYEEEE. The CDR3 here is CASSPGQHQQFF. In nucleotides, the CDR3 is TGTGCCAGCAGCCCGGGACAGCACCAGCAGTTCTTC.

The chain couples TRBV15 to TRBJ2-7; D gene uncertain. The germline CDR1 and CDR2 sequences are LNHNV and YYDKDF (reference sequence). The germline V and J ends were trimmed by 4 bases and 0 bases, with 16 bases remaining between them. The CDR3 length is 16 residues. The CDR3 DNA sequence: TGTGCCACCAGCAACCCGCTCAAAGGCTTCTCCTACGAGCAGTACTTC. It codes for CATSNPLKGFSYEQYF.

The chain couples TRBV7-2 to TRBJ2-7; TRBD1 or TRBD2 may be the D gene (5 bases each). The CDR3 length is 14 residues. Between the trimmed V and J ends, which lost 1 base and 2 bases, there was a span of 9 bases. The germline V gene has CDR1 SGHTA and CDR2 FQGNSA. The DNA for the CDR3 is TGTGCCAGCAGCTTAGGGAGAGGGGCCTACGAGCAGTACTTC. Encoded protein: CASSLGRGAYEQYF.

V usage is TRBV7-6 and J usage is TRBJ2-3; TRBD2 matches 15 bases. Trimming at V came to 5 bases and at J to 3 bases, leaving 9 bases not matched to a gene. Germline loops: CDR1 SGHVS, CDR2 FNYEAQ. The CDR3 is made up of 18 amino acids. The CDR3 is CASSPRTSGRASTDTQYF. CDR3 bases: TGTGCCAGCAGCCCCAGGACTAGCGGGAGGGCCAGTACAGATACGCAGTATTTT.

The chain is built from TRBV29-1 and TRBJ2-7; TRBD2 aligns across 11 bases. Trimming removed 5 bases from V and 1 base from J; junction bases left unmatched: 4. The CDR3 loop spans 14 amino acids. From germline, CDR1 is SQVTM and CDR2 ANQGSEA. The CDR3 region has the DNA TGCAGCGTTTCCACTAGCGGGGGTTCCTACGAGCAGTACTTC. Encoded protein: CSVSTSGGSYEQYF.

This sequence joins TRBV28 and TRBJ2-4; weak D call: TRBD2 (5 bases). Germline V gene lookup returns CDR1 MDHEN and CDR2 SYDVKM. V lost 6 bases and J lost 9, with 9 bases in between. This CDR3 is 11 amino acids long. CDR3 amino acids: CASSVRGIQYF. The CDR3 DNA sequence: TGTGCCAGCAGCGTACGGGGCATTCAGTACTTC. The full variable domain, completed using reference TRBV28 and TRBJ2-4, is DVKVTQSSRYLVKRTGEKVFLECVQDMDHENMFWYRQDPGLGLRLIYFSYDVKMKEKGDIPEGYSVSREKKERFSLILESASTNQTSMYLCASSVRGIQYFGAGTRLSVL.

This chain connects TRBV7-8 to TRBJ2-7; unclear D gene. V lost 5 bases and J 2 bases, leaving 16 bases between the germline ends. Germline CDR1 is SGHVS and CDR2 is FQNEAQ. The CDR3 sequence is 15 residues long. The CDR3 loop reads CASSTPPVGTYEQYF. CDR3 nucleotides: TGTGCCAGCAGCACCCCCCCCGTGGGAACCTACGAGCAGTACTTC. The full variable domain, rest sourced from reference TRBV7-8 and TRBJ2-7, is GAGVSQSPRYKVAKRGQDVALRCDPISGHVSLFWYQQALGQGPEFLTYFQNEAQLDKSGLPSDRFFAERPEGSVSTLKIQRTQQEDSAVYLCASSTPPVGTYEQYFGPGTRLTVT.

The V call is TRBV7-9, the J call TRBJ2-5, with D possibly TRBD1 on 5 matching bases. Germline CDR1 SEHNR, CDR2 FQNEAQ (reference sequence). The CDR3 length is 16 residues. Deletions cut 5 bases from V and 2 bases from J, with 18 bases between. CDR3 protein: CASSTFARTNQETQYF. The CDR3 DNA reads as TGTGCCAGCAGCACTTTTGCCCGGACAAATCAAGAGACCCAGTACTTC.

This clone appeared a single time. V is TRBV5-1 and J is TRBJ2-3; 14 bases are shared with TRBD2. The length of the CDR3 is 17 residues. The germline gives CDR1 SGHRS, CDR2 YFSETQ. The V and J ends lost 4 bases and 1 base, in that order; junction bases with no gene match: 5. This CDR3 is CASSPGLAGAGTDTQYF. CDR3 coding DNA: TGCGCCAGCAGCCCGGGACTAGCGGGAGCGGGCACAGATACGCAGTATTTT.

The CDR3 DNA reads as TGTGCCAGCAGCTTTCTGGGACTCTCTGAAACCGGGGAGCTGTTTTTT. As protein: CASSFLGLSETGELFF. V and J are TRBV5-5 and TRBJ2-2, with a tentative D call TRBD2 (6 bases). CDR3 length: 16 residues. The V and J ends lost 2 bases and 5 bases respectively, with 16 bases between them. Germline loops: CDR1 SGHKS, CDR2 YYEKEE (reference sequence).

The CDR3: CASSPSATGRNTEAFF. CDR3 DNA: TGTGCCAGCTCACCTTCCGCGACAGGGCGGAACACTGAAGCTTTCTTT. This rearrangement joins TRBV18 to TRBJ1-1; the match to TRBD1 covers 7 bases. From germline, CDR1 is KGHSH and CDR2 LQKENI. The CDR3 contains 16 residues. J was trimmed by 1 base and V by 3 bases; bases with no gene match: 8.

V and J are TRBV19 and TRBJ2-7; D may be TRBD2 (6 bases). The CDR3 consists of 15 residues. Looked up from germline, CDR1 is LNHDA and CDR2 is SQIVND (reference sequence). Trimming shortened V by 8 bases and J by 6 bases, and 23 bases separated the two germline ends. The CDR3 nucleotides are TGTGCCAGTTGCTCTGGGTCAGAGGGGAGGCCCGAGCAGTACTTC. Protein: CASCSGSEGRPEQYF.

This sequence joins TRBV18 and TRBJ2-6, with a possible D match to TRBD1 (6 bases). The CDR3 has 15 residues. Germline V gives CDR1 KGHSH, CDR2 LQKENI. The ends were cut back, 4 bases at V and 5 bases at J, with 12 bases in the middle. The CDR3 region is CASSLGQTRANVLTF. The CDR3 coding sequence is TGTGCCAGCTCACTCGGACAGACAAGGGCCAACGTCCTGACTTTC. The complete variable domain, with remaining parts taken from reference TRBV18 and TRBJ2-6, reads NAGVMQNPRHLVRRRGQEARLRCSPMKGHSHVYWYRQLPEEGLKFMVYLQKENIIDESGMPKERFSAEFPKEGPSILRIQQVVRGDSAAYFCASSLGQTRANVLTFGAGSRLTVL.

This chain joins TRBV6-4 and TRBJ1-4, with TRBD1 matching over 7 bases. CDR1 MRHNA and CDR2 SNTAGT come from the germline V gene. The CDR3 runs 16 residues. V lost 7 bases, J lost 4 bases, and 12 bases stayed unmatched. This chain's CDR3 is CASTQGGLGVNEKLFF. CDR3 sequence (DNA): TGTGCCAGCACCCAGGGGGGCCTGGGGGTTAATGAAAAACTGTTTTTT.

A single count supports this clone. The chain has TRBV28 and TRBJ2-1; possible D gene TRBD1, 5 bases. This CDR3 region has 13 residues. Germline lookup yields CDR1 MDHEN and CDR2 SYDVKM. The V end was cut by 3 bases, the J end by 6 bases, with 9 bases between. CDR3 nucleotide sequence: TGTGCCAGCAGTTTTGGGGCCCCCAATGAGCAGTTCTTC. Its protein is CASSFGAPNEQFF.

The rearrangement joins TRBV28 to TRBJ2-7, with TRBD2 identical over 11 bases. Germline-derived CDR1 and CDR2 are MDHEN and SYDVKM. The CDR3 loop spans 14 amino acids. J gave up 3 bases and V 6 bases, and 4 bases lay outside the gene matches. The CDR3 loop is CASSRLAGRYEQYF. CDR3 DNA sequence: TGTGCCAGCAGCCGACTAGCGGGACGCTACGAGCAGTACTTC.

The chain recombines TRBV7-9 with TRBJ1-2, with a weak D call TRBD1 (6 bases). The CDR3 covers 13 residues. Germline V gives CDR1 SEHNR, CDR2 FQNEAQ (reference sequence). Trimming took 2 bases from V and 7 from J, leaving 11 bases between them. The CDR3 DNA reads as TGTGCCAGCAGCTTATTATCAGGGGTTGGCTACACCTTC. This encodes CASSLLSGVGYTF. Supplemented by reference TRBV7-9 and TRBJ1-2, the full variable domain reads DTGVSQNPRHKITKRGQNVTFRCDPISEHNRLYWYRQTLGQGPEFLTYFQNEAQLEKSRLLSDRFSAERPKGSFSTLEIQRTEQGDSAMYLCASSLLSGVGYTFGSGTRLTVV.

The chain uses TRBV7-6 and TRBJ2-7; 10 bases map to TRBD1. Germline V gene sequence: CDR1 SGHVS, CDR2 FNYEAQ. With 5 bases clipped from V and 3 bases from J, the junction kept 7 bases outside the gene matches. The CDR3 is 15 amino acids. CDR3 coding DNA: TGTGCCAGCAGCCTTACGGGACAGGGGTTCTACGAGCAGTACTTC. This translates into CASSLTGQGFYEQYF.